The 23 T cell receptor beta chains below all came from one sample that was sequenced in a study of T cells in Graves' hyperthyroidism and ophthalmopathy. Amplified regions were TCR beta CDR3 sequences from RNA transcripts. The HTBI primer set drove a first-round RT-PCR of the TCR CDR3. TCRdb reprocessed the multiplex PCR reads with MiXCR, giving one entry per CDR3 protein. Among 300,000 to 450,000 distinct CDR3 sequences listed, approximately 15% were seen once. Sequencing input: blood. Receptors originate from a woman aged 18-35 years with Graves' hyperthyroidism that later progressed to Graves' ophthalmopathy.

Remarks on this clonotype: Relative to the germline gene, one junction end is altered; a read error may explain this. The V gene is TRBV28, the J gene TRBJ2-5, with 9 bases fitting TRBD1. This CDR3 region has 15 residues. Germline V gene sequence: CDR1 MDHEN, CDR2 SYDVKM. CDR3 sequence (DNA): TGTGCCAACAGTTTAGGGACAGGGAAGTTGGAGACCCAGTACTTC. It is translated as CANSLGTGKLETQYF.

This clonotype was detected many times. The J gene is TRBJ2-7, the V gene TRBV28; no clear D. Germline assignment: CDR1 MDHEN and CDR2 SYDVKM. The CDR3 covers 12 residues. The ends were cut back, 5 bases at V and 3 bases at J, with 8 bases in the middle. The CDR3 region is CASSRLDYEQYF. The CDR3, as DNA: TGTGCCAGCAGTCGCCTAGACTACGAGCAGTACTTC.

The table lists this clonotype with a few counts. The chain joins TRBV7-9 to TRBJ1-1, with D perhaps TRBD1 (5 bases). CDR3 length equals 17 residues. CDR1 SEHNR and CDR2 FQNEAQ come from the germline V gene (reference sequence). The V and J ends lost 6 bases and 2 bases respectively, with 22 bases between them. The CDR3 DNA sequence: TGTGCCAGCAGACCTCCCGGGGCCCTGGGGATTAACACTGAAGCTTTCTTT. Its translation: CASRPPGALGINTEAFF.

This clonotype was observed many times. The gene calls are TRBV2 and TRBJ2-7; 8 bases match TRBD2. With V trimmed by 4 bases and J by 4 bases, 12 bases remained unmatched. The CDR3 runs 16 residues. The germline gives CDR1 SNHLY, CDR2 FYNNEI. The CDR3, as DNA: TGTGCCAGCAGTGGACTAGCGCCATCCACCCGGTACGAGCAGTACTTC. It yields the protein CASSGLAPSTRYEQYF.

This clonotype was detected many times. This sequence joins TRBV2 and TRBJ2-2; no clear D gene. Germline assignment: CDR1 SNHLY and CDR2 FYNNEI. V shed 6 bases and J shed 6 bases, with 5 bases lying between them. CDR3 size: 11 residues. This CDR3 reads CASRSSGELFF. The CDR3 DNA reads TGTGCCAGCAGGTCCTCCGGGGAGCTGTTTTTT.

This clonotype was counted only a few times. The chain joins TRBV11-2 to TRBJ1-3, with D uncertain. Germline V gene sequence: CDR1 SGHAT, CDR2 FQNNGV. V was pared by 5 bases and J by 2 bases, with 4 bases between. This CDR3 has 12 amino acids. Written as DNA, the CDR3 is TGTGCCAGCAGCGGTCCTGGAAACACCATATATTTT. Amino acid sequence: CASSGPGNTIYF.

The sample holds a few counts of this clonotype. The chain joins TRBV15 to TRBJ1-6; 9 positions match TRBD1. With V trimmed by 2 bases and J by 7 bases, 3 bases remained unmatched. The CDR3 is 15 amino acids. In germline, CDR1 is LNHNV, CDR2 YYDKDF (reference sequence). The CDR3 sequence: CATSRRTGDNSPLHF. As DNA, the CDR3 is TGTGCCACCAGCAGAAGGACAGGGGACAATTCACCCCTCCACTTT.

This clonotype was recorded a few times. The V gene is TRBV6-2 or TRBV6-3, the J gene TRBJ2-1; no firm D call. V lost 2 bases and J lost 2, with 10 bases in between. The CDR3 consists of 15 residues. Germline CDR1 MNHEY, CDR2 SVGEGT. The CDR3 DNA reads as TGTGCCAGCAGTTACCGAGCAGACCCCTACAATGAGCAGTTCTTC. It codes for CASSYRADPYNEQFF.

This clonotype has only a few counts. This chain joins TRBV20-1 and TRBJ2-3, with D possibly TRBD2 on 6 matching bases. CDR1 is DFQATT and CDR2 is SNEGSKA in the germline V gene (reference sequence). This CDR3 has 15 residues. Deletions cut 3 bases from V and 1 base from J, with 14 bases between. CDR3 nucleotide sequence: TGCAGTGCTAGGGAGAGGGGCGGGGGCACAGATACGCAGTATTTT. Its translation is CSARERGGGTDTQYF.

Comments on this clonotype: A much larger clone is a single base away; this may be a read error. This chain joins TRBV2 and TRBJ1-1; TRBD1 is a possible D gene (6 bases). Germline-derived CDR1 and CDR2 are SNHLY and FYNNEI. The CDR3 is 13 residues long. As DNA, the CDR3 is TGTGTCAGCAGCGGGGGGGGGCGGACTGAAGCTTTCTTT. Encoded protein: CVSSGGGRTEAFF.

This clonotype was recorded many times. V and J are TRBV27 and TRBJ2-1, with 9 bases that match TRBD2. J lost 7 bases, V lost 6 bases, and 1 base had no gene match. The CDR3 has 12 residues. Germline V gene data show CDR1 as MNHEY and CDR2 as SMNVEV (reference sequence). CDR3 DNA: TGTGCCAGCAGCACTAGCGGGAATGAGCAGTTCTTC. It yields the protein CASSTSGNEQFF.

Many counts were recorded for this clonotype. The chain links TRBV30 to TRBJ2-7; a weak D match, TRBD2 (5 bases). The CDR3 sequence is 12 residues long. The V gene's germline CDR1 is GTSNPN and CDR2 SVGIG (reference sequence). V lost 3 bases and J lost 0, with 6 bases in between. CDR3 sequence: CAWRGSSYEQYF. CDR3 in DNA: TGTGCCTGGAGGGGGAGCTCCTACGAGCAGTACTTC.

The genes are TRBV20-1 and TRBJ2-1; TRBD2 is a possible D gene (6 bases). V was pared by 0 bases and J by 4 bases, with 13 bases between. The CDR3 totals 15 residues. Germline loops: CDR1 DFQATT, CDR2 SNEGSKA (reference sequence). CDR3 residues: CSAREGLGGYNEQFF. As DNA, the CDR3 is TGCAGTGCTAGAGAAGGCCTAGGAGGGTACAATGAGCAGTTCTTC.

This rearrangement joins TRBV5-1 to TRBJ2-5, with 8 bases that match TRBD1. Germline assignment: CDR1 SGHRS and CDR2 YFSETQ. V shed 0 bases, J shed 5 bases, and the junction held 3 bases outside the gene matches. The CDR3 runs 14 residues. The CDR3, as DNA: TGCGCCAGCAGCTTGGGGGACAGGAAGGAGACCCAGTACTTC. Its protein is CASSLGDRKETQYF.

In regard to this clonotype: A much larger clone lies one base from this, so it may be a read error. This chain uses TRBV28 with TRBJ2-2; 9 bases are shared with TRBD1. The CDR3 sequence is 15 residues long. Germline V gene sequence: CDR1 MDHEN, CDR2 SYDVKM. CDR3 region: CASSTGTGQAGGLFF. The CDR3 DNA reads TGTGCCAGCAGTACCGGGACAGGGCAAGCCGGGGGGCTGTTTTTT.

This clonotype was counted many times. The rearrangement joins TRBV2 to TRBJ2-4; D could derive from TRBD1 or TRBD2 (5 bases each). Germline CDR1 reads SNHLY; CDR2 reads FYNNEI. The CDR3 sequence is 13 residues long. Trimming removed 9 bases at V and 1 base at J, with 10 bases between. The CDR3 spells CASRRDAKNIQYF. For the CDR3, the DNA is TGTGCCAGTAGAAGGGACGCCAAAAACATTCAGTACTTC.

The chain uses TRBV2 and TRBJ1-4, with no clear D. V lost 1 base and J lost 1, with 1 base in between. The CDR3 totals 13 residues. Germline V gives CDR1 SNHLY, CDR2 FYNNEI. As DNA, the CDR3 is TGTGCCAGCAGTGAAGTAACTAATGAAAAACTGTTTTTT. Its protein is CASSEVTNEKLFF.

This clonotype was seen only a few times. This chain joins TRBV27 and TRBJ1-6; D call uncertain. CDR3 length equals 13 residues. The ends were cut back, 2 bases at V and 8 bases at J, with 7 bases in the middle. Germline-derived CDR1 and CDR2 are MNHEY and SMNVEV (reference sequence). CDR3 sequence reads: CASSLTGDSPLHF. CDR3 in DNA: TGTGCCAGCAGTTTAACTGGAGATTCACCCCTCCACTTT.

This clonotype turned up a few times. The V and J genes are TRBV7-8 and TRBJ2-7; a possible D gene is TRBD1 (5 bases). The CDR3 consists of 14 residues. Germline CDR1 is SGHVS and CDR2 is FQNEAQ. The germline V and J ends were trimmed by 3 bases and 2 bases, with 11 bases remaining between them. The CDR3 DNA follows: TGTGCCAGCAGCTTCGGACATCCCCCCTACGAGCAGTACTTC. It specifies CASSFGHPPYEQYF.

This clonotype has at least ten counts. CDR3 amino acids: CAAGGSGELFF. CDR3 coding DNA: TGTGCCGCCGGGGGGTCCGGGGAGCTGTTTTTT. V is TRBV28 and J is TRBJ2-2; 7 nucleotides agree with TRBD2. V lost 11 bases, J lost 6 bases, and 3 bases stayed unmatched. The CDR3 length is 11 residues. The germline CDR1 and CDR2 sequences are MDHEN and SYDVKM.

The V and J genes are TRBV24-1 and TRBJ2-2, with no clear D. This CDR3 has 15 amino acids. The V gene lost 3 bases and the J gene lost 2 bases, with 9 bases spanning the gap. Germline assignment: CDR1 KGHDR and CDR2 SFDVKD. The chain's CDR3 is CATSDRWINTGELFF. In nucleotides, the CDR3 is TGTGCCACCAGTGATCGTTGGATTAACACCGGGGAGCTGTTTTTT.

The chain combines TRBV28 with TRBJ2-7; weak D call: TRBD1 (6 bases). Germline lookup yields CDR1 MDHEN and CDR2 SYDVKM. The V and J ends lost 7 bases and 2 bases respectively, with 15 bases between them. CDR3 size: 14 residues. Written as DNA, the CDR3 is TGTGCCAGCATCGACCTAGGACAGCCCTACGAGCAGTACTTC. It is translated as CASIDLGQPYEQYF.

In its sample, this clonotype was seen a few times. Mismatch with germline at one junction end may stem from a read error. J is TRBJ1-5 and V is TRBV19; 8 positions match TRBD1. CDR3 length: 14 residues. Germline V gene data show CDR1 as LNHDA and CDR2 as SQIVND (reference sequence). The CDR3 protein is CASSMSGGNQPQHF. The DNA of the CDR3 is TGTGCCAGTAGTATGTCAGGGGGCAACCAGCCCCAGCATTTT.